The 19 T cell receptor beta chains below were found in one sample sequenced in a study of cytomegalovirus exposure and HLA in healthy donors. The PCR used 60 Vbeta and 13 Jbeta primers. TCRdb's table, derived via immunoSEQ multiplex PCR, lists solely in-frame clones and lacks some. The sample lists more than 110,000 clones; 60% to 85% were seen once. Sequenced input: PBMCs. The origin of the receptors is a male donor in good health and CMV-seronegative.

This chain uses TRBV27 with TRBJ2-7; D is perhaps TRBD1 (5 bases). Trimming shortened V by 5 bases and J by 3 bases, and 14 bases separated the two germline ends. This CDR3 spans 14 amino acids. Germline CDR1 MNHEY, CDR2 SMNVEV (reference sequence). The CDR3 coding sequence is TGTGCCAGCAGTAAGACAGAGATTCTCTACGAGCAGTACTTC. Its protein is CASSKTEILYEQYF.

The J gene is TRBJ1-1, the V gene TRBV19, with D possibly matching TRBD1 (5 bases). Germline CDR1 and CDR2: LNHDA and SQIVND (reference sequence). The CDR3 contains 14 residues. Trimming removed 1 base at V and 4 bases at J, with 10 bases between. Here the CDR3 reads CASSIGGTATEAFF. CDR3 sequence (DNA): TGTGCCAGTAGTATAGGGGGCACAGCCACTGAAGCTTTCTTT.

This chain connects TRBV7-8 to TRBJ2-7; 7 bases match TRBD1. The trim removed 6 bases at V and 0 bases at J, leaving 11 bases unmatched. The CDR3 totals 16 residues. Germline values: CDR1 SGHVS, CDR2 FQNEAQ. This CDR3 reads CASRELPGQISYEQYF. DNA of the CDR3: TGTGCCAGCAGGGAATTACCGGGACAGATCTCCTACGAGCAGTACTTC.

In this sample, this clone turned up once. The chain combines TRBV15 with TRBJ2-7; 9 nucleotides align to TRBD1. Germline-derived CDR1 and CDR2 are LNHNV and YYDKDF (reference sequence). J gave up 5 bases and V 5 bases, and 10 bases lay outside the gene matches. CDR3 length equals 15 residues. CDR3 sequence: CATSSPGTGKNEQYF. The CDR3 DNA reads TGTGCCACCAGCTCCCCAGGGACAGGGAAAAACGAGCAGTACTTC.

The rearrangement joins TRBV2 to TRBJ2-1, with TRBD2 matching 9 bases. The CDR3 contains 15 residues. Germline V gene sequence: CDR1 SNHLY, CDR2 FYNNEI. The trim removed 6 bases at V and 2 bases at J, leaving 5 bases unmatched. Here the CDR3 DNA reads TGTGCCAGCAGCCCTAGCGGGATGGCCTACAATGAGCAGTTCTTC. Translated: CASSPSGMAYNEQFF.

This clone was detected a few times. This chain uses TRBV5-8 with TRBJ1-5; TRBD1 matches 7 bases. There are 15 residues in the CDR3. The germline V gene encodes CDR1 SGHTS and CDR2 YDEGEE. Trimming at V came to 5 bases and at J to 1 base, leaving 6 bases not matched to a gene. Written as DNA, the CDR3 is TGTGCCAGCAGAAACAGGGGAGTAAGCAATCAGCCCCAGCATTTT. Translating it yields CASRNRGVSNQPQHF.

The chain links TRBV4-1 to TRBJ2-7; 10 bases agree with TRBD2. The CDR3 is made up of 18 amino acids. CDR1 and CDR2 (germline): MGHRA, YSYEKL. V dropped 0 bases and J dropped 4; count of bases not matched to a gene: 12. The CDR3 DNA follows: TGCGCCAGCAGCCAAGATCAGGTGGGAGCGGGGGGGAGGTACGAGCAGTACTTC. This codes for CASSQDQVGAGGRYEQYF.

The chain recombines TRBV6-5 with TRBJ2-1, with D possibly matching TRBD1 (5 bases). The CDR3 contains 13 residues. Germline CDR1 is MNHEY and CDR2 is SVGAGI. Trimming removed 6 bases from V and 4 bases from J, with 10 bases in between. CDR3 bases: TGTGCCAGCAGACCCGACAGTTACAATGAGCAGTTCTTC. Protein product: CASRPDSYNEQFF.

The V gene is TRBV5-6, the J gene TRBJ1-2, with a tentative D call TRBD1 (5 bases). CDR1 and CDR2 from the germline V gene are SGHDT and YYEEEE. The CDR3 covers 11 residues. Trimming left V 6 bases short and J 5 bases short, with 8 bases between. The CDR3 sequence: CASTGGYGYTF. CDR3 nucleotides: TGTGCCAGCACCGGGGGTTATGGCTACACCTTC.

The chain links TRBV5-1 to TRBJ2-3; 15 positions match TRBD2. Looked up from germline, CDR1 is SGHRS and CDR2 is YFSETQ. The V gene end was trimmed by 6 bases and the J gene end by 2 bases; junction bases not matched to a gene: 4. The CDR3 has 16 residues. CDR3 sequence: CASTGLAGGLTDTQYF. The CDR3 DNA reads TGCGCCAGCACGGGACTAGCGGGGGGACTCACAGATACGCAGTATTTT.

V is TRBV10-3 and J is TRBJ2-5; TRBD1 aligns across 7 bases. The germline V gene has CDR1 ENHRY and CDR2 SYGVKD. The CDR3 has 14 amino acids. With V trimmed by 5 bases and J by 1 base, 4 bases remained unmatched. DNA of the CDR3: TGTGCCATCAGTCCGGGACAGCCCCAAGAGACCCAGTACTTC. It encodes CAISPGQPQETQYF.

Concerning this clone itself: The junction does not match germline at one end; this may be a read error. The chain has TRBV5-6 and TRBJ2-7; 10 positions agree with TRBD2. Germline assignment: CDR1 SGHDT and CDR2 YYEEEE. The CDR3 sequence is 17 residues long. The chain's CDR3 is CASRLHELLAGYYEQYF. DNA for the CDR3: TGTGCCAGCCGCTTGCACGAATTACTAGCGGGGTATTACGAGCAGTACTTC.

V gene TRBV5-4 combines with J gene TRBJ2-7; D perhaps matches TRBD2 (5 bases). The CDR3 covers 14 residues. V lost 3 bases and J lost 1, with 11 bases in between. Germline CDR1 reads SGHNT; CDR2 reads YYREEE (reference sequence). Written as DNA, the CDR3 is TGTGCCAGCAGCTCGGGAAACAGATCCTACGAGCAGTACTTC. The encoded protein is CASSSGNRSYEQYF. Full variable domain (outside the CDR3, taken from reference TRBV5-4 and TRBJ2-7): ETGVTQSPTHLIKTRGQQVTLRCSSQSGHNTVSWYQQALGQGPQFIFQYYREEENGRGNFPPRFSGLQFPNYSSELNVNALELDDSALYLCASSSGNRSYEQYFGPGTRLTVT.

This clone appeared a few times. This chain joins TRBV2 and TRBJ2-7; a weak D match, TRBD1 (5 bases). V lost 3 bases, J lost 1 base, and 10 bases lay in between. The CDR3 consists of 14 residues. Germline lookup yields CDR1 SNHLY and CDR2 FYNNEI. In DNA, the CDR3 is TGTGCCAGCAGTGATGGGGCAGGGTCCTACGAGCAGTACTTC. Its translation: CASSDGAGSYEQYF.

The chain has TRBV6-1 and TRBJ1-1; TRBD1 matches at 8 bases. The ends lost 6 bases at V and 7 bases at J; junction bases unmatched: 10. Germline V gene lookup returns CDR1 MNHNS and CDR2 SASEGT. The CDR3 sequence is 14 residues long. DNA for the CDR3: TGTGCCAGCAGCAGTAGGACAGGGCCCTATGAAGCTTTCTTT. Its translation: CASSSRTGPYEAFF.

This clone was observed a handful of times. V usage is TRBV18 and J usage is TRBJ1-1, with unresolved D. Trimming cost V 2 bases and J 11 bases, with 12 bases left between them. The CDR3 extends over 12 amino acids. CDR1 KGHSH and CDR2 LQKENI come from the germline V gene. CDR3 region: CASSPEAVGAFF. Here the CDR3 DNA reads TGTGCCAGCTCACCAGAGGCCGTCGGGGCTTTCTTT.

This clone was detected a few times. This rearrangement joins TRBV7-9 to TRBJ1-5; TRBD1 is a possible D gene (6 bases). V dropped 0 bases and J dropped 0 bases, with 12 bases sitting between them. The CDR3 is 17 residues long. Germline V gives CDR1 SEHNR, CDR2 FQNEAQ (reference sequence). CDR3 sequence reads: CASSLAWTEDSNQPQHF. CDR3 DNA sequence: TGTGCCAGCAGCTTAGCCTGGACAGAAGATAGCAATCAGCCCCAGCATTTT.

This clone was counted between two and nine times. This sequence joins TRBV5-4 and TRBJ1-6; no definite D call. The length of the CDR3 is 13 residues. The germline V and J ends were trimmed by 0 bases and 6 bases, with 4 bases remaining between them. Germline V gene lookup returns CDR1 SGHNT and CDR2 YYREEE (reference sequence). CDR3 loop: CASSLDSNSPLHF. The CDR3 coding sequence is TGTGCCAGCAGCTTGGACAGTAATTCACCCCTCCACTTT.

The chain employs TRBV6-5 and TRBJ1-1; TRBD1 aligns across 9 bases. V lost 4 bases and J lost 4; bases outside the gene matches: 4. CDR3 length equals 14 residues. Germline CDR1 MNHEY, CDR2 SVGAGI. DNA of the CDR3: TGTGCCAGCAGTTGGGACAGGGACTTCACTGAAGCTTTCTTT. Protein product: CASSWDRDFTEAFF.